This T cell receptor (beta chain) was obtained from a study of blood T cell repertoires in COVID-19 (dated by TCRdb to 2020 to 2021). As for the study more broadly: Samples from collaborators originated in the United States, Italy and Spain and spanned both the acute and convalescent phases of COVID-19. Subjects who had been exposed to COVID-19, were actively infected with it, or had recovered from it provided the deeply sampled blood TCRbeta repertoires that made up the dataset. Sample metadata almost always included a de-identified subject ID, COVID-19 status, age in years and sex. Where HLA class I and class II types were available, the types were taken from metadata supplied by the sample provider, not from assay-based typing. Samples were obtained from the ongoing ImmuneRACE study (first 160 participants) and from 1,000 to 1,500 subjects provided by 6 global collaborators. The prospective study material was composed of cDNA or gDNA derived from T cells, B-cell-depleted T cells, or PBMCs. The repertoires were released in a freely available public database meant as a resource for research on the immune response to SARS-CoV-2.

Results and caveats for the whole study, not just this receptor: Clinical and demographic metadata were provided uncurated, with the amount varying by source and participant.

The junction shows trimming of 8 bases on V and 1 base on J, and the gene matches do not reach 5 bases of it. Taken from cysteine to phenylalanine, the CDR3 has 15 residues. The only DNA kept is the CDR3, 45 bases in frame from the first base. Based on the germline V gene (reference sequence), the CDR1 and CDR2 sequences are WNHNN and SYGVQD. The immunoSEQ Assay, a bias-controlled multiplex PCR, was used to amplify TCRbeta CDR3 regions from genomic DNA. The paper's processing steps were these. The number of nucleated cells in each sample was estimated from the amplification of reference gene primers within the assay. Sequence reads were collapsed and filtered to measure the absolute abundance of every unique TCRbeta CDR3 rearrangement. For each sample, productive Simpson clonality was calculated as the square root of Simpson's diversity index over productive rearrangements. In its TCRdb copy, this immuneACCESS table keeps in-frame sequences only and misses some clones. Where compared with another copy, unresolved V genes explain less than half of these, and the others have no known cause. That table is the source of V, J and clone size, and D and trimming were worked out from the DNA. This sample gives roughly 410,000 clones in total; about 87% of them show up just once. Of the sample, 2% to 2.5% falls within the top ten clones.

At one collaborating source in Seattle, patients were enrolled during active infection and were followed longitudinally through the course of disease. Whole blood was collected in K2EDTA tubes by collaborating institutions according to the institutions' own protocols. For TCRbeta analysis, collaborators shipped samples in one of three forms: frozen whole blood, isolated PBMCs, or DNA extracted from either of those sample types. As to this clone: Its antigen target is currently unknown. It has no much larger one-base neighbor in the sample; base qualities were not kept.

The sequence is built from TRBV10-1 and TRBJ2-5, with 12 bases matching TRBD2. Material for sequencing was peripheral blood. The TCR was taken from a woman in her sixties with COVID-19, enrolled during active disease. The DNA is TGCGCCAGCCAAGAGACTAGCGGGGGCCAAGAGACCCAGTACTTC. It specifies CASQETSGGQETQYF.